This T cell receptor beta chain was found in a study of T cell changes during pregnancy in multiple sclerosis. Trimming removed 7 bases at V and 0 bases at J, with 9 bases between. This CDR3 is 13 amino acids long. Germline V gene lookup returns CDR1 MNHEY and CDR2 SVGAGI. Libraries were prepared by immunoSEQ multiplex PCR; TCRdb keeps only in-frame clonotypes and omits some of them. This table holds 45,000 to 55,000 clones, around 93% found once. This chain joins TRBV6-5 and TRBJ1-2; maybe TRBD1 (5 bases). Specimen: peripheral blood, collected after pregnancy. This TCR was sampled from a female donor with multiple sclerosis, enrolled in a pregnancy study. CDR3 nucleotide sequence: TGTGCCAGCACGGAGGGGACTAACTATGGCTACACCTTC. Its protein is CASTEGTNYGYTF.